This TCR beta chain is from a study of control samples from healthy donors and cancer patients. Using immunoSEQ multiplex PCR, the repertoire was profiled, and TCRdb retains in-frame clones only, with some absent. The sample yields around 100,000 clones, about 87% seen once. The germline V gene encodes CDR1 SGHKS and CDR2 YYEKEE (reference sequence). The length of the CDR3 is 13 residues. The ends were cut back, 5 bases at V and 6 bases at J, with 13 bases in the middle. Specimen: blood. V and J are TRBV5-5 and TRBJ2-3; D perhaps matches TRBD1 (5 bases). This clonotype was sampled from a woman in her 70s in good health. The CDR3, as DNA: TGTGCCAGCAGTTCTGGGGCCGGGGATACGCAGTATTTT. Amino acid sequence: CASSSGAGDTQYF.